The sequence of this T cell receptor (beta chain) was determined in a study of OX40 agonist ivuxolimab in advanced cancers. Study overall: In this trial design, patients received ivuxolimab intravenously at 0.01 to 10 mg/kg every 2 weeks. Broader study findings: Blood T cells, both CD4+ and CD8+, expanded clonally by week 6 at 0.1 to 3.0 mg/kg. Normalized T-cell clonal expansion was also low in some nonresponders.

Patients were ineligible given autoimmune disease history or systemic immunosuppression. The CDR3 has 17 residues. CDR1 is SGHAT, CDR2 FQNNGV, per germline. Trimming shortened V by 1 base and J by 2 bases, and 12 bases separated the two germline ends. A word on this clone: Its specificity is unknown.

The method was immunoSEQ multiplex PCR; TCRdb's version includes in-frame clones alone and lacks a portion of them. The data contain around 16,000 clones, around 80% of them singletons. The source is an adult with an advanced solid tumor such as melanoma, head and neck, liver or kidney cancer. The rearrangement joins TRBV11-2 to TRBJ2-6; weak D call: TRBD1 (5 bases). The specimen was CD4+ or CD8+ T cells sorted from blood, collected in a trial of the OX40 agonist ivuxolimab. CDR3 sequence reads: CASSLAGQGTGANVLTF. Here the CDR3 DNA reads TGTGCCAGCAGCTTAGCAGGCCAGGGCACTGGGGCCAACGTCCTGACTTTC.